This T cell receptor (beta chain) appears in the sequencing data of a study of T cell responses to AZD1222 COVID-19 vaccine. Findings and limits, study-wide: Increases in Spike-specific TCR breadth and depth were seen after two AZD1222 doses. No day 14 peak samples; only post-peak repertoires were characterized.

In the case of this clone: Its antigen is unknown.

This CDR3 contains 16 residues. Germline V gene lookup returns CDR1 MNHNY and CDR2 SVGAGI (reference sequence). Trimming shortened V by 0 bases and J by 0 bases, and 9 bases separated the two germline ends. Profiling relied on immunoSEQ multiplex PCR, and the TCRdb table lists in-frame clones only, not all of them. This sample yields 65,000 to 85,000 clones, of which 70% to 90% are seen a single time; 9.5% to 13% belongs to the top ten. The TCR sequence derives from an adult in good health. This chain uses TRBV6-6 with TRBJ1-5; perhaps TRBD1 as D (6 bases). Sequenced here: peripheral blood, sampled on day 0 of AZD1222 vaccination. CDR3 residues: CASSYSGGYSNQPQHF. CDR3 DNA: TGTGCCAGCAGTTACTCAGGGGGGTATAGCAATCAGCCCCAGCATTTT.